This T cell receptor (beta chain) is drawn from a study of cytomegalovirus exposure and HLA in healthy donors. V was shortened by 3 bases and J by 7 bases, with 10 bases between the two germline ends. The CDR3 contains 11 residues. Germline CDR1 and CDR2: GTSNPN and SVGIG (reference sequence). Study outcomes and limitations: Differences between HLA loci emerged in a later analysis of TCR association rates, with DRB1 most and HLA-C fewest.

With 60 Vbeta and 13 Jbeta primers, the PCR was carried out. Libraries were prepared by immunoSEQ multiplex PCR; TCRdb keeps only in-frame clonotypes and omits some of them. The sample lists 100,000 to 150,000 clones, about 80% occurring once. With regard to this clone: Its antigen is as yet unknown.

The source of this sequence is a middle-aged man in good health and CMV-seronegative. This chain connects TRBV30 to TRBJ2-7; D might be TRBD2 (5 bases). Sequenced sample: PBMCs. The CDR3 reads CAWRRAEEQYF. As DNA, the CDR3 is TGTGCCTGGAGGAGGGCGGAAGAGCAGTACTTC.